The source of this T cell receptor beta chain is a study of blood T cells in healthy people across ages. The study's findings and limits: Donor CMV status was unknown, possibly confounding expanded clonotype changes.

Worth noting for this clonotype: Its antigen remains unknown.

The CDR3 runs 11 residues. V lost 8 bases to trimming and J lost 4 bases, with 9 bases between them. Germline CDR1 reads SGHTA; CDR2 reads FQGNSA. A second PCR of 7 to 11 cycles used a sample-barcoded 5' primer and a J-beta primer mix. TCRdb fed the 5' RACE reads into MiXCR, producing one record per CDR3 protein. The data contain about 1.7 million distinct CDR3 sequences, roughly 27% of them singletons. Aged roughly 6 to 90, donors were systemically healthy Caucasians from Russia. The total RNA that was extracted per sample amounted to at least 5.5 micrograms. The sequence derives from a woman in her twenties or thirties in good health. J is TRBJ2-7 and V is TRBV7-2; TRBD2 might be the D (6 bases). The sequencing sample was made of blood. This CDR3 reads CASGRWYEQYF. Here the CDR3 DNA reads TGTGCCAGCGGGAGGTGGTACGAGCAGTACTTC. The full variable domain, with the rest looked up from reference TRBV7-2 and TRBJ2-7, is GAGVSQSPSNKVTEKGKDVELRCDPISGHTALYWYRQSLGQGLEFLIYFQGNSAPDKSGLPSDRFSAERTGGSVSTLTIQRTQQEDSAVYLCASGRWYEQYFGPGTRLTVT.